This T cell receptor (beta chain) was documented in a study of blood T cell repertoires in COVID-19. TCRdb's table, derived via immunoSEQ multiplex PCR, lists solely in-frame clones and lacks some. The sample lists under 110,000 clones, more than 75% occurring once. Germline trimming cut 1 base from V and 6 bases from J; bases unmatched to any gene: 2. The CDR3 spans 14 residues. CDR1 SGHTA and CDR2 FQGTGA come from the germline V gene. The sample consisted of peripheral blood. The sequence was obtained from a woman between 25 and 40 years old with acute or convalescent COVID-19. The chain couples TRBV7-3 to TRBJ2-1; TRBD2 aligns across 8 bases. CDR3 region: CASSLSAGGNEQFF. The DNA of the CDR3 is TGTGCCAGCAGCTTAAGCGCGGGGGGCAATGAGCAGTTCTTC.